A single sample is the source of the 29 T cell receptor beta chains below, sequenced in a study of neoadjuvant nivolumab and ipilimumab in lung cancer. TCRdb's copy holds only in-frame clones and misses some; the assay was immunoSEQ multiplex PCR. The sample comprises about 38,000 clones, 80% to 90% of which are singletons, and about 3.3% rests with the top ten. Sequencing was performed on peripheral blood, taken before neoadjuvant nivolumab, alone or with ipilimumab. These TCRs come from an adult with non-small cell lung cancer.

The gene calls are TRBV18 and TRBJ2-5; 9 nucleotides line up with TRBD2. This CDR3 region has 16 residues. V lost 6 bases, J lost 0 bases, and 8 bases stayed unmatched. Germline CDR1 and CDR2: KGHSH and LQKENI. The CDR3 region is CASSTGGLADQETQYF. The CDR3 region has the DNA TGTGCCAGCTCCACGGGGGGACTAGCTGACCAAGAGACCCAGTACTTC.

The chain combines TRBV6-5 with TRBJ1-1; 9 bases are a match to TRBD1. CDR3 size: 14 residues. From germline, CDR1 is MNHEY and CDR2 SVGAGI. Trimming cost V 5 bases and J 5 bases; bases outside gene matches: 6. The DNA of the CDR3 is TGTGCCAGCAGTAACAGGGGGCTCTTGACTGAAGCTTTCTTT. This gives the protein CASSNRGLLTEAFF.

The chain recombines TRBV30 with TRBJ1-1, with 7 bases identical to TRBD1. CDR3 length equals 13 residues. Germline CDR1 reads GTSNPN; CDR2 reads SVGIG (reference sequence). CDR3: CASTTQGETEAFF. CDR3 nucleotide sequence: TGTGCATCGACTACCCAGGGGGAAACTGAAGCTTTCTTT.

This sequence joins TRBV19 and TRBJ2-7; a weak D match, TRBD1 (5 bases). V was cut by 5 bases and J by 4 bases, with 15 bases left in between. The germline V gene encodes CDR1 LNHDA and CDR2 SQIVND (reference sequence). CDR3 length: 14 residues. CDR3 sequence reads: CASSRIVGAYEQYF. The DNA of the CDR3 is TGTGCCAGTAGTCGGATCGTTGGGGCTTACGAGCAGTACTTC.

This clone has just one count. The chain carries TRBV11-2 and TRBJ2-1, with no clear D. The CDR3 has 13 residues. Germline values: CDR1 SGHAT, CDR2 FQNNGV. V was cut by 3 bases and J by 5 bases, with 8 bases left in between. The CDR3 DNA reads TGTGCCAGCAGCTTGTCGCTAGACAATGAGCAGTTCTTC. It yields the protein CASSLSLDNEQFF.

The chain combines TRBV5-1 with TRBJ2-3; TRBD2 agrees at 9 bases. Germline V CDR1 and CDR2: SGHRS, YFSETQ. The CDR3 runs 18 residues. Trimming cost V 0 bases and J 4 bases; bases outside gene matches: 12. This CDR3 reads CASSLVGASGTSADTQYF. The CDR3 DNA sequence: TGCGCCAGCAGCTTGGTCGGGGCTAGCGGGACCAGCGCAGATACGCAGTATTTT.

The gene calls are TRBV7-8 and TRBJ2-3, with 11 positions matching TRBD1. Unmatched junction bases numbered 8, after V lost 5 bases and J lost 4 bases. CDR1 and CDR2 (germline): SGHVS, FQNEAQ. This CDR3 region has 16 residues. CDR3 bases: TGTGCCAGCAGCCCCCGCCGGACAGGGGGCGCAGATACGCAGTATTTT. Translated, it gives CASSPRRTGGADTQYF.

The chain couples TRBV10-1 to TRBJ2-7, with D possibly matching TRBD1 (5 bases). The CDR3 sequence is 16 residues long. Trimming shortened V by 2 bases and J by 0 bases, and 14 bases separated the two germline ends. The V gene's germline CDR1 is WNHNN and CDR2 SYGVQD (reference sequence). This CDR3 is CASSERARAGSYEQYF. The CDR3 DNA reads as TGCGCCAGCAGTGAGAGGGCCAGGGCCGGCTCCTACGAGCAGTACTTC.

V and J are TRBV7-3 and TRBJ2-5; maybe TRBD1 (6 bases). The CDR3 has 13 amino acids. Germline V gene sequence: CDR1 SGHTA, CDR2 FQGTGA. V dropped 5 bases and J dropped 2 bases, with 9 bases sitting between them. The CDR3 coding sequence is TGTGCCAGCAGCCCGGGGACACAAGAGACCCAGTACTTC. Its protein is CASSPGTQETQYF.

The chain combines TRBV18 with TRBJ2-7, with D hard to call. The V gene lost 0 bases and the J gene lost 0 bases, with 6 bases spanning the gap. The CDR3 has 14 residues. Germline values: CDR1 KGHSH, CDR2 LQKENI. The CDR3 here is CASSPPSASYEQYF. CDR3 DNA sequence: TGTGCCAGCTCACCACCGTCGGCCTCCTACGAGCAGTACTTC.

The V call is TRBV7-7, the J call TRBJ1-1; 11 positions match TRBD1. This CDR3 has 15 amino acids. V trimming: 3 bases; J trimming: 2 bases; junction bases outside the gene matches: 2. Per the germline V gene, CDR1 is SSHAT and CDR2 is FNYEAQ (reference sequence). CDR3 amino acids: CASSLGTGGNTEAFF. In DNA form, the CDR3 reads TGTGCCAGCAGCTTGGGGACAGGGGGTAACACTGAAGCTTTCTTT.

The J gene is TRBJ2-2, the V gene TRBV10-3; TRBD2 might be the D (7 bases). With 4 bases removed from V and 6 bases from J, the gap between germline ends came to 9 bases. Germline V gene sequence: CDR1 ENHRY, CDR2 SYGVKD. The CDR3 sequence is 13 residues long. The CDR3 nucleotides are TGTGCCATCAGTGGGGAGGGGGCCGGGGAGCTGTTTTTT. It encodes CAISGEGAGELFF.

The rearrangement joins TRBV7-9 to TRBJ2-7; the match to TRBD1 covers 7 bases. There are 14 residues in the CDR3. Germline trimming cut 1 base from V and 2 bases from J; bases unmatched to any gene: 2. CDR1 is SEHNR and CDR2 is FQNEAQ in the germline V gene (reference sequence). CDR3 sequence: CASSLEGQPYEQYF. CDR3 nucleotide sequence: TGTGCCAGCAGCTTAGAGGGACAGCCCTACGAGCAGTACTTC.

CDR3 sequence reads: CSGGGDSKGYTF. The CDR3 DNA sequence: TGCAGCGGCGGGGGTGACTCTAAGGGCTACACCTTC. The J gene is TRBJ1-2, the V gene TRBV29-1, with D possibly matching TRBD1 (5 bases). The germline V and J ends were trimmed by 7 bases and 8 bases, with 17 bases remaining between them. The germline V gene encodes CDR1 SQVTM and CDR2 ANQGSEA. CDR3 length: 12 amino acids. Variable domain in full (rest from reference TRBV29-1 and TRBJ1-2): SAVISQKPSRDICQRGTSLTIQCQVDSQVTMMFWYRQQPGQSLTLIATANQGSEATYESGFVIDKFPISRPNLTFSTLTVSNMSPEDSSIYLCSGGGDSKGYTFGSGTRLTVV.

This rearrangement joins TRBV2 to TRBJ2-5, with 7 bases aligning to TRBD2. V shed 8 bases and J 2 bases; nucleotides not matched to a gene: 5. Germline lookup yields CDR1 SNHLY and CDR2 FYNNEI. This CDR3 region has 13 residues. The CDR3 reads CASGTGGQETQYF. The CDR3 nucleotides read TGTGCCAGCGGGACGGGAGGACAAGAGACCCAGTACTTC.

This clone showed up just a few times. The CDR3 nucleotides are TGCGCCAGCAGCCAAGCTTTGCCGGTCGGACTTAGGCAGTACTTC. Amino acid sequence: CASSQALPVGLRQYF. The chain couples TRBV4-1 to TRBJ2-7, with D possibly being TRBD2 (5 bases). This CDR3 has 15 amino acids. Trimming took off 1 base at V and 9 bases at J, with 19 bases between the two ends. Germline CDR1 is MGHRA and CDR2 is YSYEKL.

J is TRBJ2-2 and V is TRBV15; D remains unclear. This CDR3 spans 12 amino acids. CDR1 and CDR2 from the germline V gene are LNHNV and YYDKDF (reference sequence). Trimming stripped 0 bases from V and 6 bases from J, with 2 bases between. The CDR3 protein is CATSRESGELFF. DNA for the CDR3: TGTGCCACCAGCAGAGAGTCCGGGGAGCTGTTTTTT. The full variable domain, rest sourced from reference TRBV15 and TRBJ2-2, is DAMVIQNPRYQVTQFGKPVTLSCSQTLNHNVMYWYQQKSSQAPKLLFHYYDKDFNNEADTPDNFQSRRPNTSFCFLDIRSPGLGDTAMYLCATSRESGELFFGEGSRLTVL.

The chain links TRBV9 to TRBJ2-7; D is perhaps TRBD1 (6 bases). Trimming left V 0 bases short and J 1 base short, with 8 bases between. The CDR3 totals 14 residues. Germline lookup yields CDR1 SGDLS and CDR2 YYNGEE. The CDR3 protein is CASSVEDRSYEQYF. The DNA for the CDR3 is TGTGCCAGCAGCGTAGAGGACAGATCCTACGAGCAGTACTTC.

This clone was detected only once. V usage is TRBV27 and J usage is TRBJ2-7, with D perhaps matching TRBD2 (5 bases). Germline V CDR1 and CDR2: MNHEY, SMNVEV (reference sequence). This CDR3 spans 14 amino acids. V dropped 5 bases and J dropped 7 bases, with 18 bases sitting between them. The CDR3 bases are TGTGCCAGCAGTCAAGAGGGTACTCCGAGGGAGCAGTACTTC. It is translated as CASSQEGTPREQYF.

The CDR3 is CASSNGPWTANTEAFF. In DNA form, the CDR3 reads TGTGCCAGCAGCAACGGGCCGTGGACAGCTAACACTGAAGCTTTCTTT. This chain uses TRBV5-5 with TRBJ1-1; a possible D gene is TRBD1 (6 bases). Trimming cost V 4 bases and J 2 bases, with 18 bases left between them. Germline CDR1 and CDR2: SGHKS and YYEKEE (reference sequence). This CDR3 region has 16 residues.

The chain joins TRBV15 to TRBJ2-3, with D possibly TRBD1 on 6 matching bases. The V gene lost 3 bases and the J gene lost 0 bases, with 10 bases spanning the gap. In germline, CDR1 is LNHNV, CDR2 YYDKDF (reference sequence). This CDR3 has 15 residues. CDR3 coding DNA: TGTGCCACCAGCAGGACAGGCGCCAGCACAGATACGCAGTATTTT. Its translation is CATSRTGASTDTQYF.

The rearrangement links TRBV4-2 to TRBJ1-2, with TRBD1 matching over 8 bases. CDR1 and CDR2 from the germline V gene are LGHNA and YNFKEQ. This CDR3 is 15 amino acids long. Trimming at V came to 0 bases and at J to 4 bases, leaving 4 bases not matched to a gene. The DNA for the CDR3 is TGTGCCAGCAGCCAAGATCAGGGGGCGAGCTATGGCTACACCTTC. This sequence encodes CASSQDQGASYGYTF.

The chain joins TRBV9 to TRBJ2-5; weak D call: TRBD1 (6 bases). Germline assignment: CDR1 SGDLS and CDR2 YYNGEE. The V end lost 3 bases, the J end lost 1 base, and 10 bases lay between the germline ends. CDR3 length equals 14 residues. Written as DNA, the CDR3 is TGTGCCAGCAGCGCACAGGGTTTCCAAGAGACCCAGTACTTC. Amino acids: CASSAQGFQETQYF. Full variable domain (rest looked up from reference TRBV9 and TRBJ2-5): DSGVTQTPKHLITATGQRVTLRCSPRSGDLSVYWYQQSLDQGLQFLIQYYNGEERAKGNILERFSAQQFPDLHSELNLSSLELGDSALYFCASSAQGFQETQYFGPGTRLLVL.

The V gene is TRBV9, the J gene TRBJ2-3; TRBD1 might be the D (7 bases). Germline CDR1 reads SGDLS; CDR2 reads YYNGEE. V was pared by 5 bases and J by 4 bases, with 23 bases between. There are 17 residues in the CDR3. CDR3 in amino acids: CASSALMGRGVADTQYF. CDR3 sequence (DNA): TGTGCCAGCAGTGCCCTCATGGGCAGGGGGGTCGCAGATACGCAGTATTTT.

The V gene is TRBV11-3, the J gene TRBJ2-3; 7 bases align to TRBD2. The V and J ends lost 1 base and 0 bases, in that order; junction bases with no gene match: 7. Germline V gene data show CDR1 as SGHNT and CDR2 as YENEEA. The CDR3 has 17 residues. CDR3 residues: CASSLGASGGSTDTQYF. The CDR3 nucleotides read TGTGCCAGCAGCTTAGGGGCTAGCGGAGGTAGCACAGATACGCAGTATTTT.

This clone appeared a few times. The rearrangement uses TRBV5-4 and TRBJ2-7; the D is unclear. The CDR3 has 13 amino acids. The ends were cut back, 2 bases at V and 4 bases at J, with 10 bases in the middle. From germline, CDR1 is SGHNT and CDR2 YYREEE (reference sequence). This chain's CDR3 is CASSFHLEYEQYF. CDR3 DNA sequence: TGTGCCAGCAGCTTTCATCTCGAGTACGAGCAGTACTTC.

The V call is TRBV7-2, the J call TRBJ1-4, with TRBD1 identical over 8 bases. The CDR3 has 15 amino acids. J gave up 7 bases and V 4 bases, and 8 bases lay outside the gene matches. From germline, CDR1 is SGHTA and CDR2 FQGNSA. CDR3 residues: CASSSGQVGFEKLFF. The CDR3, as DNA: TGTGCCAGCAGCTCGGGACAGGTCGGTTTTGAAAAACTGTTTTTT.

The chain joins TRBV13 to TRBJ2-5; D is possibly TRBD2 (6 bases). This CDR3 has 17 amino acids. CDR1 is PRHDT, CDR2 FYEKMQ, per germline (reference sequence). V lost 1 base to trimming and J lost 5 bases, with 20 bases between them. CDR3 region: CASSLAFLGGDGETQYF. CDR3 DNA: TGTGCCAGCAGCTTAGCCTTTCTCGGGGGAGACGGGGAGACCCAGTACTTC.

The V call is TRBV30, the J call TRBJ2-5; the D gene is possibly TRBD1 (5 bases). The germline V gene has CDR1 GTSNPN and CDR2 SVGIG (reference sequence). This CDR3 is 13 amino acids long. V was cut by 4 bases and J by 5 bases, with 14 bases left in between. CDR3 in amino acids: CAWTLGAWETQYF. CDR3 bases: TGTGCCTGGACCCTAGGGGCCTGGGAGACCCAGTACTTC.